The 22 T cell receptor beta chains in this list originate from one sample, sequenced in a study of CD8 T cells in Susac syndrome. With random hexamers, 0.5 to 1 ug RNA was reverse transcribed. From the immunoSEQ multiplex PCR reads, TCRdb called clonotypes with MiXCR, one entry per CDR3 protein. The sample has around 190,000 distinct CDR3 sequences, 80% to 95% seen once. The sample consisted of CD4+ T cells from PBMCs. Source of these receptors: a human donor in good health.

V and J are TRBV4-2 and TRBJ2-1; no definite D call. Between the trimmed V and J ends, which lost 2 bases and 2 bases, there was a span of 10 bases. The CDR3 runs 15 residues. Per germline, CDR1 LGHNA and CDR2 YNFKEQ. CDR3 region: CASSQLGFAYNEQFF. The CDR3 bases are TGTGCCAGCAGCCAACTGGGATTCGCCTACAATGAGCAGTTCTTC.

This clonotype has only a few counts. The chain couples TRBV6-5 to TRBJ2-2; D is ambiguous. Between the trimmed V and J ends, which lost 0 bases and 5 bases, there was a span of 10 bases. Germline assignment: CDR1 MNHEY and CDR2 SVGAGI. CDR3 length: 15 amino acids. The CDR3 nucleotides are TGTGCCAGCAGTTACTCTCCGGTGCCGACCGGGGAGCTGTTTTTT. Protein sequence: CASSYSPVPTGELFF.

This clonotype was recorded a few times. The chain carries TRBV19 and TRBJ1-2; 9 bases line up with TRBD1. After removal of 8 bases from V and 7 bases from J, the junction contained 5 bases not matched to a gene. Germline loops: CDR1 LNHDA, CDR2 SQIVND (reference sequence). The CDR3 totals 12 residues. The CDR3 nucleotides read TGTGCCAGTGGGGGACAGGGAGGTGGCTACACCTTC. Translated: CASGGQGGGYTF. The entire variable domain, with the rest obtained from reference TRBV19 and TRBJ1-2, is as follows: DGGITQSPKYLFRKEGQNVTLSCEQNLNHDAMYWYRQDPGQGLRLIYYSQIVNDFQKGDIAEGYSVSREKKESFPLTVTSAQKNPTAFYLCASGGQGGGYTFGSGTRLTVV.

This chain joins TRBV24-1 and TRBJ2-2; 7 nucleotides match TRBD1. V gave up 4 bases and J gave up 4 bases; unmatched junction bases: 8. CDR1 is KGHDR, CDR2 SFDVKD, per germline. CDR3 size: 16 residues. CDR3 in amino acids: CATSDPQGSGTGELFF. The CDR3, as DNA: TGTGCCACCAGTGACCCACAGGGGTCGGGCACCGGGGAGCTGTTTTTT.

The chain couples TRBV27 to TRBJ2-1, with TRBD2 matching 10 bases. This CDR3 contains 16 residues. The V gene end was trimmed by 5 bases and the J gene end by 4 bases; junction bases not matched to a gene: 8. Germline assignment: CDR1 MNHEY and CDR2 SMNVEV (reference sequence). The CDR3, as DNA: TGTGCCAGCAGTCCCCGGGGTAGCGGGGGGTACAATGAGCAGTTCTTC. This codes for CASSPRGSGGYNEQFF.

The V gene is TRBV18, the J gene TRBJ2-2; 8 nucleotides match TRBD1. The V gene end was trimmed by 3 bases and the J gene end by 5 bases; junction bases not matched to a gene: 2. CDR3 size: 14 residues. Germline values: CDR1 KGHSH, CDR2 LQKENI. The CDR3 sequence is CASSPDRVTGELFF. The CDR3 nucleotides are TGTGCCAGCTCACCGGACAGGGTAACCGGGGAGCTGTTTTTT.

The chain uses TRBV3-1 and TRBJ2-3, with 11 bases lining up with TRBD2. CDR1 LGHDT and CDR2 YNNKEL come from the germline V gene (reference sequence). The CDR3 is made up of 15 amino acids. The V gene end was trimmed by 4 bases and the J gene end by 4 bases; junction bases not matched to a gene: 4. DNA of the CDR3: TGTGCCAGCAGCCGTGGGACTAGCGGCTCAGATACGCAGTATTTT. Translated, it gives CASSRGTSGSDTQYF.

The chain carries TRBV5-1 and TRBJ2-5, with D possibly TRBD2 on 6 matching bases. Germline assignment: CDR1 SGHRS and CDR2 YFSETQ. V shed 2 bases and J shed 5 bases, with 10 bases lying between them. This CDR3 contains 13 residues. The CDR3 DNA is TGCGCCAGCAGCTTCTCGGGGGAGGAGACCCAGTACTTC. Protein product: CASSFSGEETQYF.

The DNA of the CDR3 is TGTGCCAGTAGTACCGGACAGGCCTATGGCTACACCTTC. Protein sequence: CASSTGQAYGYTF. The rearrangement links TRBV19 to TRBJ1-2; TRBD1 matches 7 bases. Trimming took 4 bases from V and 4 from J; bases not matched to a gene: 3. Germline V gene sequence: CDR1 LNHDA, CDR2 SQIVND (reference sequence). The CDR3 consists of 13 residues. Drawing the rest from reference TRBV19 and TRBJ1-2, the complete variable domain is DGGITQSPKYLFRKEGQNVTLSCEQNLNHDAMYWYRQDPGQGLRLIYYSQIVNDFQKGDIAEGYSVSREKKESFPLTVTSAQKNPTAFYLCASSTGQAYGYTFGSGTRLTVV.

The chain has TRBV10-3 and TRBJ1-2; D is unclear. This CDR3 has 12 residues. Germline CDR1 reads ENHRY; CDR2 reads SYGVKD. Deletions cut 11 bases from V and 0 bases from J, with 10 bases between. The CDR3 spells CAAFIANYGYTF. CDR3 sequence (DNA): TGTGCCGCCTTCATAGCTAACTATGGCTACACCTTC.

The chain links TRBV6-2 or TRBV6-3 to TRBJ1-2; D not certain. In germline, CDR1 is MNHEY, CDR2 SVGEGT. The CDR3 loop spans 14 amino acids. Trimming took 6 bases from V and 8 from J, leaving 19 bases between them. The CDR3 DNA follows: TGTGCCAGCAGGTCGACCCCCTATCTCCGGGGCTACACCTTC. It specifies CASRSTPYLRGYTF.

The chain employs TRBV20-1 and TRBJ2-5; the match to TRBD2 covers 9 bases. V shed 2 bases, J shed 5 bases, and the junction held 3 bases outside the gene matches. CDR3 size: 13 residues. From germline, CDR1 is DFQATT and CDR2 SNEGSKA (reference sequence). CDR3 region: CSARLAGHETQYF. CDR3 sequence (DNA): TGCAGTGCTAGACTAGCGGGGCACGAGACCCAGTACTTC.

The chain has TRBV28 and TRBJ2-7; D unclear. CDR1 and CDR2 (germline): MDHEN, SYDVKM. This CDR3 is built from 15 residues. V shed 5 bases and J shed 0 bases, with 14 bases lying between them. The CDR3 coding sequence is TGTGCCAGCAGTCCGACATTAGGAATCTCCTACGAGCAGTACTTC. It encodes CASSPTLGISYEQYF.

The rearrangement links TRBV10-3 to TRBJ2-5, with a tentative D call TRBD2 (5 bases). Germline V lookup: CDR1 ENHRY, CDR2 SYGVKD. V lost 6 bases, J lost 5 bases, and 16 bases lay in between. The CDR3 runs to 14 residues. CDR3 in amino acids: CAIRADNSGETQYF. The CDR3, as DNA: TGTGCCATCAGGGCTGACAATTCGGGGGAGACCCAGTACTTC.

This rearrangement joins TRBV5-1 to TRBJ2-1, with D maybe TRBD2 (6 bases). The CDR3 is made up of 15 amino acids. V lost 4 bases and J lost 0, with 11 bases in between. The germline gives CDR1 SGHRS, CDR2 YFSETQ. This CDR3 reads CASSRDSSSYNEQFF. Here the CDR3 DNA reads TGCGCCAGCAGCCGGGACTCGAGCTCCTACAATGAGCAGTTCTTC.

The genes are TRBV25-1 and TRBJ1-2; no clear D gene. The CDR3 is made up of 11 amino acids. The V gene's germline CDR1 is MGHDK and CDR2 SYGVNS. Trimming removed 3 bases at V and 4 bases at J, with 3 bases between. The CDR3 DNA sequence: TGTGCCAGCAGTGATCTCTATGGCTACACCTTC. Translating it yields CASSDLYGYTF.

The rearrangement links TRBV9 to TRBJ2-2; D remains unclear. V lost 4 bases and J 2 bases, leaving 9 bases between the germline ends. CDR1 and CDR2 from the germline V gene are SGDLS and YYNGEE. The CDR3 consists of 14 residues. The CDR3 sequence is CASSFGLNTGELFF. The CDR3 DNA reads as TGTGCCAGCAGCTTTGGCCTTAACACCGGGGAGCTGTTTTTT.

V gene TRBV7-9 combines with J gene TRBJ1-2, with 8 positions matching TRBD1. Germline V lookup: CDR1 SEHNR, CDR2 FQNEAQ (reference sequence). V trimming: 3 bases; J trimming: 1 base; junction bases outside the gene matches: 10. The CDR3 totals 17 residues. CDR3 DNA sequence: TGTGCCAGCAGCTTCTTCCCAGGGGGCGAGGTTAACTATGGCTACACCTTC. Translation gives CASSFFPGGEVNYGYTF.

The rearrangement uses TRBV29-1 and TRBJ1-1; D ambiguous. The germline V gene encodes CDR1 SQVTM and CDR2 ANQGSEA. The V gene lost 6 bases and the J gene lost 3 bases, with 11 bases spanning the gap. The CDR3 loop spans 12 amino acids. In nucleotides, the CDR3 is TGCAGCGTCCAAGTGGTGGACACTGAAGCTTTCTTT. Protein product: CSVQVVDTEAFF.

The chain recombines TRBV12-3 or TRBV12-4 with TRBJ2-7; D not certain. The length of the CDR3 is 12 residues. Trimming removed 6 bases from V and 0 bases from J, with 6 bases in between. In DNA, the CDR3 is TGTGCCAGCAGGGGGAACTCCTACGAGCAGTACTTC. This codes for CASRGNSYEQYF.

This chain uses TRBV15 with TRBJ1-2; TRBD1 is a possible D gene (5 bases). This CDR3 comprises 14 residues. Trimming removed 1 base at V and 5 bases at J, with 11 bases between. The V gene's germline CDR1 is LNHNV and CDR2 YYDKDF (reference sequence). The CDR3 coding sequence is TGTGCCACCAGCAGAGTAGGAGGGGAGTATGGCTACACCTTC. Protein sequence: CATSRVGGEYGYTF. The complete variable domain, with remaining parts taken from reference TRBV15 and TRBJ1-2, reads DAMVIQNPRYQVTQFGKPVTLSCSQTLNHNVMYWYQQKSSQAPKLLFHYYDKDFNNEADTPDNFQSRRPNTSFCFLDIRSPGLGDTAMYLCATSRVGGEYGYTFGSGTRLTVV.

This sequence joins TRBV24-1 and TRBJ2-2; tentatively, D is TRBD1 (6 bases). CDR1 KGHDR and CDR2 SFDVKD come from the germline V gene. The CDR3 totals 13 residues. The germline V and J ends were trimmed by 7 bases and 5 bases, with 10 bases remaining between them. CDR3 region: CATRPGTTGELFF. The CDR3 region has the DNA TGTGCCACCAGGCCGGGGACAACCGGGGAGCTGTTTTTT.